A single sample gave rise to the 27 T cell receptor beta chains below, sequenced in a study of cytomegalovirus exposure and HLA in healthy donors. PCR primers comprised 60 Vbeta and 13 Jbeta primers. Using immunoSEQ multiplex PCR, the repertoire was profiled, and TCRdb retains in-frame clones only, with some absent. Among 150,000 to 200,000 clones listed, about two thirds were seen once. The material sequenced was PBMCs. Source of these receptors: a man in his thirties or forties in good health and CMV-seropositive.

The CDR3 region has the DNA TGTGCCAGTAGTGCACAGGGACAGGGGGAGACCCAGTACTTC. It specifies CASSAQGQGETQYF. The rearrangement uses TRBV19 and TRBJ2-5, with 10 nucleotides matching TRBD1. CDR1 and CDR2 (germline): LNHDA, SQIVND (reference sequence). The V and J ends lost 5 bases and 5 bases, in that order; junction bases with no gene match: 5. The CDR3 length is 14 residues.

This chain joins TRBV11-2 and TRBJ2-5; the match to TRBD2 covers 12 bases. Germline values: CDR1 SGHAT, CDR2 FQNNGV. The CDR3 is made up of 16 amino acids. V trimming: 1 base; J trimming: 5 bases; junction bases outside the gene matches: 5. The CDR3 DNA sequence: TGTGCCAGCAGCTTAGTTGGACTAGCGGGATGGGAGACCCAGTACTTC. Translating it yields CASSLVGLAGWETQYF.

This clone was counted once. This sequence joins TRBV18 and TRBJ2-5; TRBD2 matches at 12 bases. The junction had 0 bases not matched to a gene; V was cut back by 3 bases and J by 1 base. CDR3 size: 15 residues. Germline V gene data show CDR1 as KGHSH and CDR2 as LQKENI. In DNA form, the CDR3 reads TGTGCCAGCTCACCGACTAGCGGGGGCCAAGAGACCCAGTACTTC. It specifies CASSPTSGGQETQYF.

This sequence joins TRBV10-3 and TRBJ1-2; maybe TRBD1 (5 bases). Germline-derived CDR1 and CDR2 are ENHRY and SYGVKD. V was cut by 8 bases and J by 5 bases, with 12 bases left in between. The CDR3 is 12 residues long. In DNA, the CDR3 is TGTGCCATCGGGGCTACTGATTATGGCTACACCTTC. It specifies CAIGATDYGYTF.

This clone has just a few counts. The J gene is TRBJ2-7, the V gene TRBV6-6, with 7 bases identical to TRBD1. Per germline, CDR1 MNHNY and CDR2 SVGAGI (reference sequence). Trimming took 6 bases from V and 7 from J; bases not matched to a gene: 18. The CDR3 is made up of 16 amino acids. CDR3 nucleotide sequence: TGTGCCAGCAGCCAACTAACAGGGGCCCCATCGAGGGAGCAGTACTTC. Protein product: CASSQLTGAPSREQYF.

The chain recombines TRBV5-1 with TRBJ2-5, with 8 positions matching TRBD1. Germline values: CDR1 SGHRS, CDR2 YFSETQ. The J segment lost 5 bases and the V segment lost 3 bases, leaving 15 bases of the junction unmatched. The CDR3 runs 17 residues. DNA for the CDR3: TGCGCCAGCAGCTCCATGGTCCATCAGGGGGCTGGGGAGACCCAGTACTTC. Protein product: CASSSMVHQGAGETQYF.

In the case of this clone: Other nucleotide sequences from this sample produce the same CDR3. The chain is built from TRBV19 and TRBJ2-7; 11 bases are a match to TRBD2. This CDR3 spans 13 amino acids. CDR1 is LNHDA, CDR2 SQIVND, per germline (reference sequence). V lost 6 bases to trimming and J lost 5 bases; unmatched junction nucleotides: 3. CDR3 in amino acids: CASSGTSGNEQYF. The CDR3 DNA reads TGTGCCAGTAGCGGGACTAGCGGCAACGAGCAGTACTTC.

J is TRBJ2-7 and V is TRBV14; 8 bases are shared with TRBD1. Losses at the gene ends were 0 bases for V and 5 bases for J; bases not matched to a gene: 12. Germline V gives CDR1 SGHDN, CDR2 FVKESK. This CDR3 spans 17 amino acids. CDR3 loop: CASSQDLARGRFNEQYF. The CDR3 coding sequence is TGTGCCAGCAGCCAAGATCTAGCCAGGGGGCGCTTCAACGAGCAGTACTTC. The full variable domain, in which reference TRBV14 and TRBJ2-7 provide the parts outside the CDR3, is EAGVTQFPSHSVIEKGQTVTLRCDPISGHDNLYWYRRVMGKEIKFLLHFVKESKQDESGMPNNRFLAERTGGTYSTLKVQPAELEDSGVYFCASSQDLARGRFNEQYFGPGTRLTVT.

J is TRBJ2-5 and V is TRBV6-5, with D possibly being TRBD2 (6 bases). Germline assignment: CDR1 MNHEY and CDR2 SVGAGI. This CDR3 region has 12 residues. V lost 4 bases, J lost 11 bases, and 14 bases lay in between. As DNA, the CDR3 is TGTGCCAGCAGTTCGAATACGGGAGAGCAGTACTTC. Translation: CASSSNTGEQYF.

This clone was observed a handful of times. V gene TRBV2 combines with J gene TRBJ2-1; D might be TRBD2 (6 bases). The CDR3 spans 15 residues. The germline V gene encodes CDR1 SNHLY and CDR2 FYNNEI. Trimming took 2 bases from V and 7 from J, leaving 15 bases between them. The CDR3 nucleotides are TGTGCCAGCAGTGAATCGATGGCGGGGCGGAATGAGCAGTTCTTC. Translating gives CASSESMAGRNEQFF.

The chain couples TRBV12-5 to TRBJ2-7; TRBD1 might be the D (6 bases). The V gene's germline CDR1 is LGHNT and CDR2 FRNRAP. The CDR3 runs to 14 residues. V was clipped by 2 bases and J by 2 bases, with 10 bases between them. CDR3 in amino acids: CASGLPGQTYEQYF. In DNA form, the CDR3 reads TGTGCTAGTGGTTTGCCCGGACAGACCTACGAGCAGTACTTC.

This clone came up once. The chain combines TRBV5-1 with TRBJ1-2; D perhaps matches TRBD1 (5 bases). V lost 2 bases, J lost 2 bases, and 7 bases lay in between. Per the germline V gene, CDR1 is SGHRS and CDR2 is YFSETQ. This CDR3 region has 13 residues. CDR3 protein: CASSLQVNYGYTF. CDR3 DNA: TGCGCCAGCAGCTTACAGGTGAACTATGGCTACACCTTC.

This clone showed up just once. The rearrangement joins TRBV30 to TRBJ2-3; no reliable D call. Germline-derived CDR1 and CDR2 are GTSNPN and SVGIG (reference sequence). The CDR3 is 13 amino acids. V was cut by 1 base and J by 6 bases, with 11 bases left in between. The CDR3 DNA follows: TGTGCCTGGAGTGGCGGTGTTCGGGATACGCAGTATTTT. Translating gives CAWSGGVRDTQYF.

J is TRBJ1-1 and V is TRBV7-6; weak D call: TRBD1 (5 bases). The length of the CDR3 is 16 residues. Trimming stripped 1 base from V and 4 bases from J, with 16 bases between. Germline CDR1 SGHVS, CDR2 FNYEAQ. CDR3 in amino acids: CASSLGGGGFGTEAFF. The CDR3 DNA is TGTGCCAGCAGCTTAGGCGGGGGGGGTTTTGGCACTGAAGCTTTCTTT.

The chain recombines TRBV30 with TRBJ1-4, with 8 bases aligning to TRBD1. Germline CDR1 is GTSNPN and CDR2 is SVGIG (reference sequence). This CDR3 region has 14 residues. With 2 bases clipped from V and 4 bases from J, the junction kept 3 bases outside the gene matches. The CDR3 coding sequence is TGTGCCTGGAGTCGGACAGGGAATAATGAAAAACTGTTTTTT. Amino acids: CAWSRTGNNEKLFF. The full variable domain, in which reference TRBV30 and TRBJ1-4 provide the parts outside the CDR3, is SQTIHQWPATLVQPVGSPLSLECTVEGTSNPNLYWYRQAAGRGLQLLFYSVGIGQISSEVPQNLSASRPQDRQFILSSKKLLLSDSGFYLCAWSRTGNNEKLFFGSGTQLSVL.

The chain recombines TRBV9 with TRBJ2-1; D perhaps matches TRBD2 (5 bases). Trimming removed 1 base from V and 7 bases from J, with 12 bases in between. Germline V gene lookup returns CDR1 SGDLS and CDR2 YYNGEE. There are 14 residues in the CDR3. The chain's CDR3 is CASSVLVSGNEQFF. CDR3 nucleotide sequence: TGTGCCAGCAGCGTATTGGTATCGGGGAATGAGCAGTTCTTC.

This clone has more than one count but fewer than ten. The CDR3 loop reads CASSLQGGTDTQYF. The CDR3 DNA is TGTGCCAGCAGTTTACAGGGAGGGACAGATACGCAGTATTTT. The rearrangement uses TRBV6-4 and TRBJ2-3, with TRBD2 as a possible D gene (7 bases). V lost 5 bases to trimming and J lost 3 bases, with 12 bases between them. This CDR3 spans 14 amino acids. CDR1 is MRHNA, CDR2 SNTAGT, per germline.

The J gene is TRBJ2-5, the V gene TRBV7-3; D possibly corresponds to TRBD1 (6 bases). Germline CDR1 SGHTA, CDR2 FQGTGA. Trimming removed 5 bases at V and 5 bases at J, with 15 bases between. The CDR3 runs to 14 residues. CDR3 nucleotide sequence: TGTGCCAGCAGCGTTTCAGGGGACGGGGAGACCCAGTACTTC. Protein product: CASSVSGDGETQYF.

The chain couples TRBV9 to TRBJ2-7, with a tentative D call TRBD1 (5 bases). The germline CDR1 and CDR2 sequences are SGDLS and YYNGEE. The CDR3 runs to 15 residues. The V gene lost 4 bases and the J gene lost 6 bases, with 20 bases spanning the gap. The CDR3 DNA reads TGTGCCAGCAGCCCAACAGCCAAATTCAGGGTCGAGCAGTACTTC. Its protein is CASSPTAKFRVEQYF.

This clone turned up a few times. J is TRBJ2-5 and V is TRBV6-1; no reliable D call. The CDR3 sequence is 13 residues long. The V gene lost 7 bases and the J gene lost 1 base, with 10 bases spanning the gap. The germline V gene encodes CDR1 MNHNS and CDR2 SASEGT. The CDR3, as DNA: TGTGCCAGCACCTTCGAGGTCCAAGAGACCCAGTACTTC. This encodes CASTFEVQETQYF.

The chain combines TRBV5-6 with TRBJ1-2; TRBD1 matches 7 bases. Germline CDR1 SGHDT, CDR2 YYEEEE. V gave up 3 bases and J gave up 2 bases; unmatched junction bases: 7. CDR3 length: 15 amino acids. CDR3 bases: TGTGCCAGCAGCTCGGGACAGACCAACAACTATGGCTACACCTTC. Encoded protein: CASSSGQTNNYGYTF. Full variable domain (rest looked up from reference TRBV5-6 and TRBJ1-2): DAGVTQSPTHLIKTRGQQVTLRCSPKSGHDTVSWYQQALGQGPQFIFQYYEEEERQRGNFPDRFSGHQFPNYSSELNVNALLLGDSALYLCASSSGQTNNYGYTFGSGTRLTVV.

This rearrangement joins TRBV4-2 to TRBJ2-5; D is perhaps TRBD1 (6 bases). The DNA end is a closer match to TRBJ2-7, so the J assignment may be wrong. The germline gives CDR1 LGHNA, CDR2 YNFKEQ. The CDR3 is 16 amino acids. The CDR3 nucleotides read TGTGCCAGCAGCCAAGCAGGACAGCTAACGACCTACGAGCAGTACTTC. It is translated as CASSQAGQLTTYEQYF.

This clone was picked up one time. The V and J genes are TRBV5-4 and TRBJ2-3; the match to TRBD2 covers 7 bases. Germline loops: CDR1 SGHNT, CDR2 YYREEE (reference sequence). J was trimmed by 5 bases and V by 1 base; bases with no gene match: 10. There are 16 residues in the CDR3. The DNA of the CDR3 is TGTGCCAGCAGCTTGAAACTGGCGGGAGTAGGAGATACGCAGTATTTT. Residues: CASSLKLAGVGDTQYF.

The chain employs TRBV5-1 and TRBJ1-1; 7 bases are shared with TRBD1. Germline V CDR1 and CDR2: SGHRS, YFSETQ. V lost 4 bases, J lost 3 bases, and 12 bases stayed unmatched. This CDR3 comprises 16 residues. Here the CDR3 reads CASSPITTGLDTEAFF. CDR3 in DNA: TGCGCCAGCAGCCCCATAACGACAGGGTTGGACACTGAAGCTTTCTTT.

This clone appeared once. V usage is TRBV4-2 and J usage is TRBJ2-5, with 9 nucleotides matching TRBD2. The CDR3 has 17 residues. Germline V lookup: CDR1 LGHNA, CDR2 YNFKEQ. Trimming removed 4 bases from V and 5 bases from J; junction bases left unmatched: 14. The CDR3 coding sequence is TGTGCCAGCAGCCGCTCGGTGGCGGGAGGGAGGGGGGAGACCCAGTACTTC. Encoded protein: CASSRSVAGGRGETQYF.

The table lists this clone with a count of one. The chain has TRBV11-3 and TRBJ2-1; 16 bases fit TRBD2. The CDR3 extends over 17 amino acids. CDR1 is SGHNT and CDR2 is YENEEA in the germline V gene. With 5 bases clipped from V and 7 bases from J, the junction kept 8 bases outside the gene matches. DNA for the CDR3: TGTGCCAGCAGCCGGGGACTAGCGGGAGGGCCCTCTAATGAGCAGTTCTTC. Its protein is CASSRGLAGGPSNEQFF.

This clone was counted between two and nine times. The chain carries TRBV5-1 and TRBJ2-5; TRBD2 might be the D (7 bases). Germline CDR1 and CDR2: SGHRS and YFSETQ. The CDR3 has 15 residues. V lost 1 base to trimming and J lost 4 bases, with 14 bases between them. The CDR3 DNA reads as TGCGCCAGCAGCTTGACGCCAGGGGAGGGAGAGACCCAGTACTTC. Amino acids: CASSLTPGEGETQYF.